This T cell receptor beta chain was obtained from a study of T cells in Graves' hyperthyroidism and ophthalmopathy. Patients with uncontrolled infections, other autoimmune diseases, pregnancy or lactation were excluded. This clonotype was detected ten times or more. Amplified regions were TCR beta CDR3 sequences from RNA transcripts. An initial round of RT-PCR targeting the TCR CDR3 relied on the HTBI primer set. TCRdb analysed the multiplex PCR reads with MiXCR anew, one entry per CDR3 protein. This table has tens of thousands of distinct CDR3 sequences, about 50% appearing once. V lost 10 bases, J lost 2 bases, and 12 bases lay in between. This CDR3 comprises 13 residues. Looked up from germline, CDR1 is MNHEY and CDR2 is SVGEGT.

The sequencing input was blood. V usage is TRBV6-2 or TRBV6-3 and J usage is TRBJ1-3; tentative D call: TRBD1 (5 bases). This TCR was recovered from an older woman with Graves' ophthalmopathy. DNA of the CDR3: TGTGCCACCGCGCAGGGAGCTGGAAACACCATATATTTT. Its translation: CATAQGAGNTIYF.